The T cell receptor (beta chain) described here comes from a study of T-cell reconstitution after alpha-beta-depleted transplantation in children. Unique molecular identifiers were incorporated into the prepared TCRbeta library. MiXCR, run by TCRdb on the PCR reads, gives a single entry per CDR3 protein. This sample has 500,000 or so distinct CDR3 sequences, with 30% to 35% found just once. After removal of 7 bases from V and 5 bases from J, the junction contained 8 bases not matched to a gene. The CDR3 contains 14 residues. Germline CDR1 is SQVTM and CDR2 is ANQGSEA. This clonotype has just a few counts.

The receptor was derived from a human donor who donated a stem cell graft to a child with aplastic anemia. This rearrangement joins TRBV29-1 to TRBJ2-2, with 9 bases lining up with TRBD1. Material: PBMCs from the stem cell graft donor, obtained from the stem cell graft. The CDR3 region is CSAEDRGRTGELFF. The CDR3 DNA is TGCAGCGCTGAGGACAGGGGAAGGACCGGGGAGCTGTTTTTT.